This TCR beta chain came from a study of T cell clonality in common variable immunodeficiency. TCRdb keeps only in-frame clones here, not all; method: immunoSEQ multiplex PCR. This repertoire holds about 44,000 clones, and none appear only once. The CDR3 length is 15 residues. V lost 3 bases and J lost 5; bases outside the gene matches: 11. Germline V gene data show CDR1 as DFQATT and CDR2 as SNEGSKA (reference sequence). This clone was seen at least ten times. The observed sequence ends 3 residues before the CDR3 terminus, with the missing tail filled in from the germline J gene. V is TRBV20-1 and J is TRBJ2-7; TRBD2 matches 9 bases. What was sequenced was peripheral blood mononuclear cells. This TCR was sampled from a person aged 18 to 70 in good health. Incomplete CDR3 DNA: TGCAGTGCTAGCGTCGGGTTAGCGGGAGCCAACGAG. Amino acids: CSASVGLAGANE. The whole CDR3 region reads CSASVGLAGANEQYF.